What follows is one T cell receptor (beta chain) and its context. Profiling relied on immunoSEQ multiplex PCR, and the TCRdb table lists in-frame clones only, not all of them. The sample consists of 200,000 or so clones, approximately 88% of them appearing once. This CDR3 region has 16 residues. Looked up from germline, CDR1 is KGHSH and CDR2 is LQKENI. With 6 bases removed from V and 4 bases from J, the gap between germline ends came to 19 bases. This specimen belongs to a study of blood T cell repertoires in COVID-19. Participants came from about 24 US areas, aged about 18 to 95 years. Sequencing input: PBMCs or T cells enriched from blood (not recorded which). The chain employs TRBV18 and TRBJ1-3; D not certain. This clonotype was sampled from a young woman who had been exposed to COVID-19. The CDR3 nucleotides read TGTGCCAGCTCCCACCTAAGTCCCCCTCAAGGAAACACCATATATTTT. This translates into CASSHLSPPQGNTIYF.